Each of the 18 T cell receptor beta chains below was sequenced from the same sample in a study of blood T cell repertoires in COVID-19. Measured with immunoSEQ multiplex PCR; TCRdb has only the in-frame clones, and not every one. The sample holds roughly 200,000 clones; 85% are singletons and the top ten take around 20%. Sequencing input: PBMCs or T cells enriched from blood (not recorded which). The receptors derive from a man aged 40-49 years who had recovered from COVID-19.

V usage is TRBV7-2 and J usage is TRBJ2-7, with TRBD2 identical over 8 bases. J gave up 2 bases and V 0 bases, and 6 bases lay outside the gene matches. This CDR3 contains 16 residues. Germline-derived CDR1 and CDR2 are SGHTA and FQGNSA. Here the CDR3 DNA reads TGTGCCAGCAGCTTAGCGGGAGCGGGGGCCACCTACGAGCAGTACTTC. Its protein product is CASSLAGAGATYEQYF.

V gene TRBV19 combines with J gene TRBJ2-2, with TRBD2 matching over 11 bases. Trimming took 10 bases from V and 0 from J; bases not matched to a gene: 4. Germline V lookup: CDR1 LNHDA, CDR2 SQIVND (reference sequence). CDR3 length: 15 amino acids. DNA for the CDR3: TGTGCCACCGCTAGCGGGAGGCCGAACACCGGGGAGCTGTTTTTT. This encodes CATASGRPNTGELFF.

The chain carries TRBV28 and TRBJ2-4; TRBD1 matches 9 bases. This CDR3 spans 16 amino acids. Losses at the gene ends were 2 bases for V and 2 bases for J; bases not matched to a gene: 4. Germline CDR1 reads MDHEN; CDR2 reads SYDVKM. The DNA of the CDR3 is TGTGCCAGCAGTTTAAACAGGGGGCGGTCCAAAAACATTCAGTACTTC. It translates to CASSLNRGRSKNIQYF.

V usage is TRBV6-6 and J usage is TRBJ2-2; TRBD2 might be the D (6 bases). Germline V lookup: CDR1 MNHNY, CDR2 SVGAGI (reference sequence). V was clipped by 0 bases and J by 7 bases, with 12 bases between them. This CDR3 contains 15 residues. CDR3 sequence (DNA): TGTGCCAGCAGTTACTCGACCGGGAGTGGCGGGGAGCTGTTTTTT. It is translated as CASSYSTGSGGELFF.

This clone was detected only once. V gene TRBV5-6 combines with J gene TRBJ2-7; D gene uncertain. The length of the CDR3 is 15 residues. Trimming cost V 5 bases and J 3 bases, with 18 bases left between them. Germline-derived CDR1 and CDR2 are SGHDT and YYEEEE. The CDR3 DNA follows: TGTGCCAGCAGGTCCGTCATTGCGGCAGACTACGAGCAGTACTTC. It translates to CASRSVIAADYEQYF.

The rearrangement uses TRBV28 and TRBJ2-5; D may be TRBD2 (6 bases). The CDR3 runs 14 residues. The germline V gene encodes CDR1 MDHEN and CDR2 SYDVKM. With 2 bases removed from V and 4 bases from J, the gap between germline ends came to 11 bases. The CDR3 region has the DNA TGTGCCAGCAGTTTAATAGGCGGGGTAGAGACCCAGTACTTC. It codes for CASSLIGGVETQYF.

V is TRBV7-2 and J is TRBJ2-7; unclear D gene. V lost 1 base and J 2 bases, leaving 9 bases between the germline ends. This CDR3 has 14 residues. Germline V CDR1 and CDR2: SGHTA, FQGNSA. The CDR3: CASSLGYATYEQYF. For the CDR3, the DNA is TGTGCCAGCAGCTTAGGGTACGCGACCTACGAGCAGTACTTC.

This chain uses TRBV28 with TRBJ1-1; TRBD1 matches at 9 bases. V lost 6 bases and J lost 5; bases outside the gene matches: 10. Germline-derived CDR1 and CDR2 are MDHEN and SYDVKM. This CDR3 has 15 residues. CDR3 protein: CASRDPGQGLTEAFF. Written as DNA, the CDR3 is TGTGCCAGCAGGGATCCGGGACAGGGATTAACTGAAGCTTTCTTT.

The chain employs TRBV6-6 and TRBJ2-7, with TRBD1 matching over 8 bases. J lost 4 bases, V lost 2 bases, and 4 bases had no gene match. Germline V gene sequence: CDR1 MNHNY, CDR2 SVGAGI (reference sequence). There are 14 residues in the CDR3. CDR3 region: CASSYAGGGYEQYF. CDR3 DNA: TGTGCCAGCAGTTACGCAGGGGGCGGGTACGAGCAGTACTTC.

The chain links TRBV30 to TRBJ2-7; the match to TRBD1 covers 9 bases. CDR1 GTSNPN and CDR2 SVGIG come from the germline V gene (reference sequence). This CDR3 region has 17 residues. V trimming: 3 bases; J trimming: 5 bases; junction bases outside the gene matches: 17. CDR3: CAWSRAKWDRDSHEQYF. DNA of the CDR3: TGTGCCTGGAGCCGCGCCAAGTGGGACAGGGACTCGCACGAGCAGTACTTC. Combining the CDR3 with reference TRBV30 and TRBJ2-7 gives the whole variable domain SQTIHQWPATLVQPVGSPLSLECTVEGTSNPNLYWYRQAAGRGLQLLFYSVGIGQISSEVPQNLSASRPQDRQFILSSKKLLLSDSGFYLCAWSRAKWDRDSHEQYFGPGTRLTVT.

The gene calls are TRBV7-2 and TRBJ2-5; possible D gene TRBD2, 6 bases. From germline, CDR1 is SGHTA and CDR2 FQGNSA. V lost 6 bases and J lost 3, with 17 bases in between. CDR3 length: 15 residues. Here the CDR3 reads CASSFNLGGKETQYF. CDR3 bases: TGTGCCAGCAGTTTCAACCTGGGGGGTAAAGAGACCCAGTACTTC.

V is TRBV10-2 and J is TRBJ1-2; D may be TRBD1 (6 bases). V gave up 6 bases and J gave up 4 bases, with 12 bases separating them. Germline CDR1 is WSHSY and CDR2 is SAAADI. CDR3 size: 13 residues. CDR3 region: CASSRDNRYGYTF. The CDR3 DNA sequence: TGCGCCAGCAGCCGGGACAACCGCTATGGCTACACCTTC.

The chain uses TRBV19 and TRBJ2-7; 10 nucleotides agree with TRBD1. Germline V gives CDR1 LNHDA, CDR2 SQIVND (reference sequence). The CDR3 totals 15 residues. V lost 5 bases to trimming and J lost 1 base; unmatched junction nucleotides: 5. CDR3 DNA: TGTGCCAGTAGTCGCGGACAGGGGGAATCCTACGAGCAGTACTTC. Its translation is CASSRGQGESYEQYF.

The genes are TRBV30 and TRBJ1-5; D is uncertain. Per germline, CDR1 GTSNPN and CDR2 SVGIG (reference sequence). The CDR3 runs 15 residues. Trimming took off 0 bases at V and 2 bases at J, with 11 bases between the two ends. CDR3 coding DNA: TGTGCCTGGAGTGTACCGGGAGGGCGCAATCAGCCCCAGCATTTT. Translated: CAWSVPGGRNQPQHF.

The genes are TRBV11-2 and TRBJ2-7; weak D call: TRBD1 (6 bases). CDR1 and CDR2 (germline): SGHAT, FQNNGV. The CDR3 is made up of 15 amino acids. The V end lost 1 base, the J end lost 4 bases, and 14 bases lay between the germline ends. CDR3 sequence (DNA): TGTGCCAGCAGCTTAGTCCAGGGGTCTTCGTACGAGCAGTACTTC. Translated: CASSLVQGSSYEQYF.

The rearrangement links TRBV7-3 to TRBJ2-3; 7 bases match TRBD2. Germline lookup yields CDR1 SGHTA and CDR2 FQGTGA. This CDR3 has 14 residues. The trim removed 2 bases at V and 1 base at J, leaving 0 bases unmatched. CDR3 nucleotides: TGTGCCAGCAGCTTACTAGCGGGCACAGATACGCAGTATTTT. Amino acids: CASSLLAGTDTQYF.

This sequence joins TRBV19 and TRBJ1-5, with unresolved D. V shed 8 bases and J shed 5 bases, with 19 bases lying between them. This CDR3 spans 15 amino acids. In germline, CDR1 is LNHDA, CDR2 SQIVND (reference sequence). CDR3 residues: CASSSSPAGHQPQHF. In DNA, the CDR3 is TGTGCCAGTTCATCCAGTCCCGCGGGTCATCAGCCCCAGCATTTT.

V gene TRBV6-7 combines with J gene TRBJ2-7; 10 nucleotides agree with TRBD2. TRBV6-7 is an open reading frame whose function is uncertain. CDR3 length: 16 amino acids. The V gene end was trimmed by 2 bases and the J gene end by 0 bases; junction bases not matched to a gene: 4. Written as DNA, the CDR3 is TGTGCCAGCAGTTACCGGACTAGCGGACTCTCCTACGAGCAGTACTTC. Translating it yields CASSYRTSGLSYEQYF.